This T cell receptor (beta chain) was obtained from a study of shared clonotypes between healthy human individuals. Study at large: Three plates each covered CD4 naive and memory; CD8 naive two, CD8 memory one.

Naive CD8 cells comprised CD45RO-negative, CCR7-positively selected cells, excluding terminally differentiated effector memory CD45RA+ cells. Germline V lookup: CDR1 SGHTA, CDR2 FQGNSA. V was trimmed by 5 bases and J by 0 bases, leaving 11 bases between them. This CDR3 spans 16 amino acids. Assay: immunoSEQ multiplex PCR; the TCRdb copy retains only in-frame clones and omits some. The top ten clones hold 0.25% to 0.35% of a sample with about 580,000 clones, roughly 98% of them seen once. The receptor comes from a man aged 30 to 45 in good health. The chain couples TRBV7-2 to TRBJ2-6; D remains unclear. Sample: naive CD8+ T cells sorted from blood. In DNA form, the CDR3 reads TGTGCCAGCAGCAAATGGACCTTCTCTGGGGCCAACGTCCTGACTTTC. Translating it yields CASSKWTFSGANVLTF.